This record concerns one T cell receptor beta chain sequence. Antigen: not known. TCRdb itself ran the reads through MiXCR, one entry per CDR3 protein. The repertoire has about 740,000 distinct CDR3 sequences, roughly a third of them found once; the top ten carry 15% to 20%. This entry belongs to a study of T cell repertoires in cytomegalovirus infection. Study-level points and caveats: Cumulated frequencies of public TCR beta families served to identify carriers of CMV plus the relevant HLA. Ex vivo responses were dominated by HLA-C-restricted CMV-specific TCR beta clonotypes.

The source of this sequence is a human donor in good health (CMV status not recorded). Some clones in this sample may be carry-over from other donors' samples. This material consisted of cultured PBMCs, taken from culture after CMV antigen stimulation.

CDR3 DNA: TGCGCGATAGCAGCTGTCGGGCGGGGGTACAATGAGCAGTTCTTC. This translates into CAIAAVGRGYNEQFF. The chain links TRBV4-1 to TRBJ2-1; TRBD2 matches at 7 bases. The length of the CDR3 is 15 residues. Germline-derived CDR1 and CDR2 are MGHRA and YSYEKL.